The 26 T cell receptor beta chains in this list originate from one sample, sequenced in a study of blood T cells in healthy people across ages. The use of a sample-barcoded 5' primer and a J-beta primer mix characterized a second PCR of roughly 6 to 11 cycles. A single record per CDR3 protein comes from TCRdb applying MiXCR to the 5' RACE reads. This sample has about 1,800,000 distinct CDR3 sequences; over 25% occur once, and the top ten carry 7.7%. The sequenced material came from blood. These receptors were taken from a woman aged 25 to 39 in good health.

The chain employs TRBV9 and TRBJ2-3; 7 bases align to TRBD1. Germline loops: CDR1 SGDLS, CDR2 YYNGEE. The CDR3 extends over 15 amino acids. The trim removed 3 bases at V and 0 bases at J, leaving 4 bases unmatched. As DNA, the CDR3 is TGTGCCAGCAGCGGGGGGACAGTGAGCACAGATACGCAGTATTTT. This encodes CASSGGTVSTDTQYF.

In its sample, this clonotype was seen many times. The chain uses TRBV6-5 and TRBJ1-2; a weak D match, TRBD1 (6 bases). V shed 6 bases and J shed 3 bases, with 17 bases lying between them. Germline V CDR1 and CDR2: MNHEY, SVGAGI. The CDR3 runs to 15 residues. The CDR3 loop is CASSGGDTGHYGYTF. The CDR3 DNA is TGTGCCAGCAGCGGCGGGGACACGGGGCACTATGGCTACACCTTC.

This clonotype was seen repeatedly, ten times or more. Here the CDR3 DNA reads TGTGCCAGCAGCTTTTCCACCGGGGCCTACAGGAATGAGCAGTTCTTC. This encodes CASSFSTGAYRNEQFF. The chain joins TRBV7-9 to TRBJ2-1; perhaps D is TRBD1 or TRBD2 (5 bases each). CDR3 length equals 16 residues. V shed 3 bases and J shed 7 bases, with 19 bases lying between them. Germline-derived CDR1 and CDR2 are SEHNR and FQNEAQ (reference sequence). Full variable domain (rest looked up from reference TRBV7-9 and TRBJ2-1): DTGVSQNPRHKITKRGQNVTFRCDPISEHNRLYWYRQTLGQGPEFLTYFQNEAQLEKSRLLSDRFSAERPKGSFSTLEIQRTEQGDSAMYLCASSFSTGAYRNEQFFGPGTRLTVL.

This clonotype appeared many times. The chain employs TRBV7-2 and TRBJ2-4; either TRBD1 or TRBD2 may fit D (5 bases each). Per the germline V gene, CDR1 is SGHTA and CDR2 is FQGNSA. V lost 4 bases and J 0 bases, leaving 10 bases between the germline ends. The CDR3 consists of 15 residues. CDR3 DNA: TGTGCCAGCAGCTCAACCGGGGCAGCCAAAAACATTCAGTACTTC. Protein sequence: CASSSTGAAKNIQYF.

This clonotype appeared a few times. Possible read error: a much larger clone is one base away. V gene TRBV29-1 combines with J gene TRBJ1-5; D is unclear. The CDR3 covers 12 residues. CDR1 and CDR2 (germline): SQVTM, ANQGSEA. Trimming stripped 4 bases from V and 0 bases from J, with 4 bases between. CDR3 bases: TGCAGCGTTGCTTATAGCAATCAGCCCCAGCATTTT. As protein: CSVAYSNQPQHF.

On this clonotype itself: A much larger clone is a single base away; this may be a read error. The chain employs TRBV12-5 and TRBJ1-2; D is unresolved. CDR1 is LGHNT and CDR2 is FRNRAP in the germline V gene. This CDR3 contains 13 residues. V was cut by 4 bases and J by 8 bases, with 14 bases left in between. For the CDR3, the DNA is TGTGCTAGTGGTTCCCCGGGATGTGCCGGCTACACCTTC. The encoded protein is CASGSPGCAGYTF. The whole variable domain, filled in from reference TRBV12-5 and TRBJ1-2, reads DARVTQTPRHKVTEMGQEVTMRCQPILGHNTVFWYRQTMMQGLELLAYFRNRAPLDDSGMPKDRFSAEMPDATLATLKIQPSEPRDSAVYFCASGSPGCAGYTFGSGTRLTVV.

This clonotype has a handful of counts. This chain uses TRBV28 with TRBJ2-7; TRBD1 agrees at 8 bases. Germline CDR1 is MDHEN and CDR2 is SYDVKM. This CDR3 spans 14 amino acids. Trimming removed 5 bases from V and 4 bases from J; junction bases left unmatched: 7. The CDR3 coding sequence is TGTGCCAGCAGTGGTTGGACAGGGTCTTACGAGCAGTACTTC. Translated: CASSGWTGSYEQYF.

This clonotype came up a few times. The rearrangement joins TRBV3-1 to TRBJ2-5; D not resolved. The germline CDR1 and CDR2 sequences are LGHDT and YNNKEL (reference sequence). V was shortened by 2 bases and J by 6 bases, with 7 bases between the two germline ends. The CDR3 is 12 residues long. The CDR3 DNA reads as TGTGCCAGCAGCCAATCTTCGAAGACCCAGTACTTC. Translating gives CASSQSSKTQYF.

The J gene is TRBJ1-1, the V gene TRBV5-1, with 7 bases matching TRBD1. Germline loops: CDR1 SGHRS, CDR2 YFSETQ. This CDR3 contains 15 residues. V shed 2 bases and J 2 bases; nucleotides not matched to a gene: 6. The CDR3 is CASSFFGQVNTEAFF. The CDR3 DNA follows: TGCGCCAGCAGCTTTTTCGGACAGGTAAACACTGAAGCTTTCTTT.

The rearrangement uses TRBV7-2 and TRBJ2-3, with D maybe TRBD2 (5 bases). The CDR3 contains 13 residues. The V end lost 4 bases, the J end lost 7 bases, and 12 bases lay between the germline ends. The V gene's germline CDR1 is SGHTA and CDR2 FQGNSA. This CDR3 is CASSSSDGNTQYF. CDR3 DNA: TGTGCCAGCAGCTCCTCGGACGGGAATACGCAGTATTTT.

At least ten counts were recorded for this clonotype. The chain carries TRBV28 and TRBJ2-6; TRBD1 might be the D (5 bases). The V gene lost 5 bases and the J gene lost 1 base, with 9 bases spanning the gap. The length of the CDR3 is 15 residues. Germline V lookup: CDR1 MDHEN, CDR2 SYDVKM. CDR3 region: CASSQQGSGANVLTF. CDR3 sequence (DNA): TGTGCCAGCAGTCAGCAGGGATCTGGGGCCAACGTCCTGACTTTC.

This clonotype was counted only a few times. The chain carries TRBV28 and TRBJ2-3; no reliable D call. CDR1 and CDR2 from the germline V gene are MDHEN and SYDVKM. There are 13 residues in the CDR3. The ends were cut back, 6 bases at V and 6 bases at J, with 13 bases in the middle. The CDR3 loop is CASRSRPLDTQYF. CDR3 DNA: TGTGCCAGCAGATCCAGGCCATTGGATACGCAGTATTTT.

Details on this clonotype: A much larger clonotype is one base distant, so this may be a read error. The chain employs TRBV20-1 and TRBJ2-1; TRBD1 agrees at 8 bases. The CDR3 totals 13 residues. CDR1 DFQATT and CDR2 SNEGSKA come from the germline V gene (reference sequence). In DNA, the CDR3 is TGCAGTGCTGGACAGGGCCGTTCGGGGGAGCGGTTCTTC. It yields the protein CSAGQGRSGERFF.

This clonotype turned up a few times. The chain combines TRBV10-3 with TRBJ1-5, with D uncertain. This CDR3 has 14 residues. CDR1 and CDR2 (germline): ENHRY, SYGVKD. Trimming removed 0 bases at V and 4 bases at J, with 7 bases between. CDR3 protein: CAISESKGNQPQHF. The CDR3 DNA sequence: TGTGCCATCAGTGAGTCAAAGGGAAATCAGCCCCAGCATTTT.

The rearrangement links TRBV20-1 to TRBJ1-2; no reliable D call. Trimming left V 1 base short and J 6 bases short, with 12 bases between. CDR3 length: 13 amino acids. Per the germline V gene, CDR1 is DFQATT and CDR2 is SNEGSKA (reference sequence). CDR3: CSARAIGWNGYTF. DNA for the CDR3: TGCAGTGCTAGAGCAATAGGGTGGAATGGCTACACCTTC.

This chain joins TRBV20-1 and TRBJ2-3; 8 bases match TRBD2. This CDR3 is built from 13 residues. Germline V gives CDR1 DFQATT, CDR2 SNEGSKA (reference sequence). Losses at the gene ends were 3 bases for V and 4 bases for J; bases not matched to a gene: 3. The CDR3 here is CSARTSEADTQYF. DNA of the CDR3: TGCAGTGCTAGGACTAGCGAGGCAGATACGCAGTATTTT.

The chain is built from TRBV6-2 or TRBV6-3 and TRBJ2-1, with TRBD1 as a possible D gene (6 bases). Trimming pared 0 bases from V and 4 bases from J, leaving 22 bases between. CDR3 size: 19 residues. CDR1 is MNHEY and CDR2 is SVGEGT in the germline V gene. CDR3 sequence: CASSYSRTESSFLYNEQFF. CDR3 sequence (DNA): TGTGCCAGCAGTTACTCCCGGACAGAGTCCTCCTTTCTTTACAATGAGCAGTTCTTC.

As concerns this clonotype: Being one base from a much bigger clone, this may be a read error. This chain joins TRBV6-6 and TRBJ2-1, with 9 positions matching TRBD2. Losses at the gene ends were 5 bases for V and 4 bases for J; bases not matched to a gene: 12. Germline lookup yields CDR1 MNHNY and CDR2 SVGAGI (reference sequence). The CDR3 covers 17 residues. CDR3 nucleotide sequence: TGTGCCAGCAGTCGCGGGACTGGCGGGGGGGATTACAATGAGCAGTTCTTC. Translated, it gives CASSRGTGGGDYNEQFF.

J is TRBJ2-5 and V is TRBV5-1; weak D call: TRBD1 (5 bases). With 2 bases removed from V and 11 bases from J, the gap between germline ends came to 22 bases. CDR1 SGHRS and CDR2 YFSETQ come from the germline V gene. The CDR3 is 15 residues long. CDR3 region: CASSFGDSVPQEQYF. The CDR3 nucleotides are TGCGCCAGCAGCTTCGGCGACAGCGTACCTCAGGAGCAGTACTTC.

The chain combines TRBV6-2 or TRBV6-3 with TRBJ2-1; tentatively, D is TRBD1 or TRBD2 (5 bases each). Trimming stripped 6 bases from V and 3 bases from J, with 15 bases between. The CDR3 contains 15 residues. The germline gives CDR1 MNHEY, CDR2 SVGEGT. CDR3 in amino acids: CASRGPSGGYNEQFF. The CDR3 nucleotides read TGTGCCAGCAGGGGCCCTAGTGGGGGCTACAATGAGCAGTTCTTC.

In this sample, this clonotype turned up a few times. The chain carries TRBV6-1 and TRBJ2-4; perhaps D is TRBD1 or TRBD2 (5 bases each). The assigned J gene may be wrong: the sequence end matches TRBJ2-7 better. Germline CDR1 is MNHNS and CDR2 is SASEGT. This CDR3 contains 14 residues. CDR3 coding DNA: TGTGCCAGCGGATCCGGGACCATCGGTTACGAGCAGTACTTC. This sequence encodes CASGSGTIGYEQYF.

In this sample, this clonotype turned up a few times. The chain joins TRBV29-1 to TRBJ1-2; 8 bases are shared with TRBD1. The germline CDR1 and CDR2 sequences are SQVTM and ANQGSEA. This CDR3 region has 13 residues. J gave up 1 base and V 6 bases, and 4 bases lay outside the gene matches. CDR3: CSVPDRGNYGYTF. The CDR3 bases are TGCAGCGTACCCGACAGGGGTAACTATGGCTACACCTTC.

This chain uses TRBV11-2 with TRBJ2-5; a possible D gene is TRBD2 (5 bases). Germline V gene data show CDR1 as SGHAT and CDR2 as FQNNGV. Trimming shortened V by 3 bases and J by 11 bases, and 19 bases separated the two germline ends. CDR3 size: 14 residues. CDR3 bases: TGTGCCAGCAGCTTCCGTGATAGGAGGAATGAGCAGTACTTC. Translation gives CASSFRDRRNEQYF.

This clonotype was observed a handful of times. The chain recombines TRBV6-5 with TRBJ2-2; 9 bases match TRBD1. Germline V CDR1 and CDR2: MNHEY, SVGAGI. V trimming: 8 bases; J trimming: 1 base; junction bases outside the gene matches: 5. CDR3 size: 15 residues. The CDR3 protein is CASQRGQGNTGELFF. The CDR3 coding sequence is TGTGCCAGCCAACGGGGACAGGGGAACACCGGGGAGCTGTTTTTT.

J is TRBJ2-7 and V is TRBV7-9, with no clear D. The CDR3 loop spans 14 amino acids. V lost 5 bases and J 9 bases, leaving 20 bases between the germline ends. CDR1 is SEHNR and CDR2 is FQNEAQ in the germline V gene (reference sequence). The chain's CDR3 is CASSVAGPRDGQYF. CDR3 in DNA: TGTGCCAGCAGCGTGGCCGGGCCCCGAGATGGGCAGTACTTC. The full variable domain, with the rest looked up from reference TRBV7-9 and TRBJ2-7, is DTGVSQNPRHKITKRGQNVTFRCDPISEHNRLYWYRQTLGQGPEFLTYFQNEAQLEKSRLLSDRFSAERPKGSFSTLEIQRTEQGDSAMYLCASSVAGPRDGQYFGPGTRLTVT.

This clonotype has only a few counts. The chain has TRBV12-3 or TRBV12-4 and TRBJ1-6; the D gene is possibly TRBD1 (6 bases). The CDR3 length is 16 residues. V lost 4 bases and J lost 6, with 16 bases in between. The CDR3 region is CASSYGGPKANSPLHF. The CDR3 region has the DNA TGTGCCAGCAGTTATGGGGGCCCGAAAGCTAATTCACCCCTCCACTTT.